The clone carrying this T cell receptor (beta chain) was recorded at least ten times. These data are taken from a study of blood T cells in healthy people across ages. PCR was performed a second time for about 7 to 12 cycles using a sample-barcoded 5' primer and a J-beta primer mix. MiXCR was run by TCRdb on the 5' RACE reads, yielding one entry per CDR3 protein. The sample yields approximately 700,000 distinct CDR3 sequences, about a third seen once. Germline V gives CDR1 MNHEY, CDR2 SMNVEV (reference sequence). J was trimmed by 4 bases and V by 8 bases; bases with no gene match: 9. The CDR3 totals 15 residues.

The receptor's source is a woman older than 75 in good health. The rearrangement links TRBV27 to TRBJ2-1; TRBD1 agrees at 9 bases. The sequencing sample was made of blood. The CDR3 DNA reads TGTGCCAGCTCTTCCGGGACAGGGCCGTACAATGAGCAGTTCTTC. Protein product: CASSSGTGPYNEQFF.